One sample yielded the 10 T cell receptor beta chains listed below, sequenced in a study of shared clonotypes between healthy human individuals. Produced via immunoSEQ multiplex PCR; TCRdb's table is partial and in-frame only. The table records over 2 million clones, less than 95% of them present only once. Positively selected for CCR7, the CD45RO-negative cells used as naive CD8 cells excluded terminally differentiated effector memory CD45RA+ cells. Sequencing was performed on naive CD8+ T cells sorted from blood. The receptors come from a man aged 18-30 years in good health.

The chain combines TRBV4-1 with TRBJ2-7; no firm D call. The ends were cut back, 2 bases at V and 2 bases at J, with 13 bases in the middle. Germline V gene sequence: CDR1 MGHRA, CDR2 YSYEKL. The CDR3 has 15 amino acids. CDR3 sequence reads: CASSQSPTATYEQYF. The CDR3 nucleotides read TGCGCCAGCAGCCAATCCCCCACTGCGACCTACGAGCAGTACTTC.

This rearrangement joins TRBV4-1 to TRBJ2-7, with 10 bases aligning to TRBD1. J lost 2 bases, V lost 1 base, and 2 bases had no gene match. There are 15 residues in the CDR3. Germline V lookup: CDR1 MGHRA, CDR2 YSYEKL. The CDR3 DNA reads as TGCGCCAGCAGCCAAGGGACAGGGGGGGCCTACGAGCAGTACTTC. Its translation: CASSQGTGGAYEQYF.

This rearrangement joins TRBV4-3 to TRBJ2-7; 7 bases map to TRBD1. This CDR3 is 15 amino acids long. With V trimmed by 5 bases and J by 5 bases, 12 bases remained unmatched. Germline CDR1 and CDR2: LGHNA and YSLEER. In DNA, the CDR3 is TGCGCCAGCAGCTTTAACCGACAGGGTCGGGACGAGCAGTACTTC. This sequence encodes CASSFNRQGRDEQYF.

The rearrangement uses TRBV7-2 and TRBJ1-1; D may be TRBD1 (6 bases). The germline V gene encodes CDR1 SGHTA and CDR2 FQGNSA. With 2 bases removed from V and 1 base from J, the gap between germline ends came to 14 bases. The CDR3 is 16 residues long. The CDR3 loop is CASSLNRGAGNTEAFF. In DNA, the CDR3 is TGTGCCAGCAGCTTAAATCGGGGGGCAGGGAACACTGAAGCTTTCTTT. Based on the CDR3 plus reference TRBV7-2 and TRBJ1-1, the full variable domain is GAGVSQSPSNKVTEKGKDVELRCDPISGHTALYWYRQSLGQGLEFLIYFQGNSAPDKSGLPSDRFSAERTGGSVSTLTIQRTQQEDSAVYLCASSLNRGAGNTEAFFGQGTRLTVV.

As DNA, the CDR3 is TGTGCCAGCAGTTTGGTCTACTCGAACACCGGGGAGCTGTTTTTT. Translation: CASSLVYSNTGELFF. The chain employs TRBV27 and TRBJ2-2, with unresolved D. Germline V lookup: CDR1 MNHEY, CDR2 SMNVEV (reference sequence). Deletions cut 3 bases from V and 0 bases from J, with 8 bases between. The CDR3 totals 15 residues.

The rearrangement links TRBV7-8 to TRBJ1-2, with D unresolved. There are 14 residues in the CDR3. The V end was cut by 3 bases, the J end by 8 bases, with 16 bases between. Germline V lookup: CDR1 SGHVS, CDR2 FQNEAQ. This CDR3 reads CASSFSLIALGYTF. DNA of the CDR3: TGTGCCAGCAGCTTTTCCCTCATCGCTTTGGGCTACACCTTC.

Notes on this clone: This CDR3 is also generated by other DNA sequences in the sample. The chain recombines TRBV27 with TRBJ2-7; weak D call: TRBD2 (5 bases). Germline CDR1 and CDR2: MNHEY and SMNVEV (reference sequence). Trimming left V 2 bases short and J 4 bases short, with 9 bases between. The CDR3 contains 13 residues. The CDR3 here is CASSLTSAYEQYF. The CDR3 DNA reads as TGTGCCAGCAGTTTAACTAGTGCGTACGAGCAGTACTTC.

V usage is TRBV7-6 and J usage is TRBJ2-3, with D possibly matching TRBD2 (6 bases). Germline V gives CDR1 SGHVS, CDR2 FNYEAQ. The CDR3 extends over 17 amino acids. With 5 bases removed from V and 0 bases from J, the gap between germline ends came to 18 bases. CDR3 protein: CASSPQWGGGSTDTQYF. The CDR3 DNA reads as TGTGCCAGCAGCCCCCAGTGGGGAGGTGGGAGCACAGATACGCAGTATTTT. The full variable domain, with the rest looked up from reference TRBV7-6 and TRBJ2-3, is GAGVSQSPRYKVTKRGQDVALRCDPISGHVSLYWYRQALGQGPEFLTYFNYEAQQDKSGLPNDRFSAERPEGSISTLTIQRTEQRDSAMYRCASSPQWGGGSTDTQYFGPGTRLTVL.

The CDR3 protein is CASSWTGALSEQYF. CDR3 sequence (DNA): TGTGCCAGCAGTTGGACAGGGGCCCTATCGGAGCAGTACTTC. The gene calls are TRBV27 and TRBJ2-7, with 9 nucleotides matching TRBD1. V lost 4 bases and J lost 7; bases outside the gene matches: 8. The germline gives CDR1 MNHEY, CDR2 SMNVEV (reference sequence). CDR3 size: 14 residues.

The rearrangement uses TRBV27 and TRBJ2-7, with a weak D call TRBD1 (5 bases). With 7 bases removed from V and 3 bases from J, the gap between germline ends came to 16 bases. The CDR3 is 14 amino acids. Germline V gene sequence: CDR1 MNHEY, CDR2 SMNVEV (reference sequence). The CDR3 bases are TGTGCCAGCAAGATCCAGGGATCCATCTACGAGCAGTACTTC. It is translated as CASKIQGSIYEQYF.